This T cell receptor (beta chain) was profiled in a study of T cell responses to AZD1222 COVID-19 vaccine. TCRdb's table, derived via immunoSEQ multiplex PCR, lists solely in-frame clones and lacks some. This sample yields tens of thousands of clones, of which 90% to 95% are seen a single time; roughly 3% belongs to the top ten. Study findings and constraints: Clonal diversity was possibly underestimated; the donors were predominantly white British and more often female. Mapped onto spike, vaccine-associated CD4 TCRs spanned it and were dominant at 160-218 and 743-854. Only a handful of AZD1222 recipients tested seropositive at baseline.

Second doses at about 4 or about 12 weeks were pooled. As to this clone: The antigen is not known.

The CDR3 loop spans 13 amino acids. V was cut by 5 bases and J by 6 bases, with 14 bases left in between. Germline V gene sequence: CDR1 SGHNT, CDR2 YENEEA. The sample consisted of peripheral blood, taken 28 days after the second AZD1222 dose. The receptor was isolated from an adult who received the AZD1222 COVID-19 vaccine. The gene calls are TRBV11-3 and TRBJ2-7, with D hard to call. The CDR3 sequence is CASSPDPVSEQYF. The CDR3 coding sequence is TGTGCCAGCAGCCCAGACCCTGTGAGCGAGCAGTACTTC.